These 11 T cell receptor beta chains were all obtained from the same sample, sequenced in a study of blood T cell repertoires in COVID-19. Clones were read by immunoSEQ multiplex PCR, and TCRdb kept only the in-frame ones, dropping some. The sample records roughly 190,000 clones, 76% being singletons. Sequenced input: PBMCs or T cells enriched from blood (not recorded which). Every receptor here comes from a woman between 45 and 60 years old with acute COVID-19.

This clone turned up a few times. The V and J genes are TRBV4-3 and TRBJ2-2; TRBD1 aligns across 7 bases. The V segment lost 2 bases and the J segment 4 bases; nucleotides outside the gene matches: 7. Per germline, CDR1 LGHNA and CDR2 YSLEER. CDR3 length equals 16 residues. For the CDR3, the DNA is TGCGCCAGCAGCCAATCGACAGGGTCGGTCACCGGGGAGCTGTTTTTT. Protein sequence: CASSQSTGSVTGELFF.

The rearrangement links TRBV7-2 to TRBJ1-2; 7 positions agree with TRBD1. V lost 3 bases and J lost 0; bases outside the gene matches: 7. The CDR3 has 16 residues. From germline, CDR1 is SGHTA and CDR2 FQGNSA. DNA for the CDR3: TGTGCCAGCAGCTTGGGACAGCCGAGAGCTAACTATGGCTACACCTTC. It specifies CASSLGQPRANYGYTF.

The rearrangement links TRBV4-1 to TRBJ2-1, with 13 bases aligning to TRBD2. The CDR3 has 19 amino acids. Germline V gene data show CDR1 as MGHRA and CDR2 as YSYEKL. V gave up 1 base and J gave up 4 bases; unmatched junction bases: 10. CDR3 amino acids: CASSQVGLAGELKYNEQFF. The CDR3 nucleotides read TGCGCCAGCAGCCAAGTAGGACTAGCGGGGGAACTGAAATACAATGAGCAGTTCTTC.

CDR3: CASGENTEAFF. Here the CDR3 DNA reads TGTGCCAGTGGAGAGAACACTGAAGCTTTCTTT. The chain recombines TRBV19 with TRBJ1-1; D is unclear. Germline CDR1 is LNHDA and CDR2 is SQIVND (reference sequence). There are 11 residues in the CDR3. V was pared by 8 bases and J by 1 base, with 5 bases between.

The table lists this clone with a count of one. CDR3 nucleotide sequence: TGTGCCAGCAGCTTATATTGGGGGCCCTACTACGAGCAGTACGTC. As protein: CASSLYWGPYYEQYV. The chain links TRBV7-3 to TRBJ2-7; D is perhaps TRBD1 (6 bases). CDR1 is SGHTA, CDR2 FQGTGA, per germline. V gave up 2 bases and J gave up 3 bases, with 14 bases separating them. The CDR3 is 15 residues long.

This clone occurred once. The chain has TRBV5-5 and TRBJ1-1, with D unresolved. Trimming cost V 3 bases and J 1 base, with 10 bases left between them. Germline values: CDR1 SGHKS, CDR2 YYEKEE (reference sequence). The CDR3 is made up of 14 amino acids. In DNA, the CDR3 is TGTGCCAGCAGCTCCCCGTCGGGGAACACTGAAGCTTTCTTT. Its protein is CASSSPSGNTEAFF.

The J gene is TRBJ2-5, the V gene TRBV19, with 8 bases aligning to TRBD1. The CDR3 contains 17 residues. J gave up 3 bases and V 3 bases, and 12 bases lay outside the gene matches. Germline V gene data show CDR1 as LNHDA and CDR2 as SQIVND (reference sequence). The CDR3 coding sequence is TGTGCCAGTAGTATCCCGAGTGACAGGGGCGGGGAAGAGACCCAGTACTTC. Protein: CASSIPSDRGGEETQYF.

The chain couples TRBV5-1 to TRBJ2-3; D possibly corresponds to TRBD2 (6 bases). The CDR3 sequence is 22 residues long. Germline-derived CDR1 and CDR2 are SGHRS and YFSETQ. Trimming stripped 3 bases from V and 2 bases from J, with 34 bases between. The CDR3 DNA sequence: TGCGCCAGCAGCTCCATGAAAACACATTTTAGCGGAACCACGATAAACACAGATACGCAGTATTTT. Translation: CASSSMKTHFSGTTINTDTQYF.

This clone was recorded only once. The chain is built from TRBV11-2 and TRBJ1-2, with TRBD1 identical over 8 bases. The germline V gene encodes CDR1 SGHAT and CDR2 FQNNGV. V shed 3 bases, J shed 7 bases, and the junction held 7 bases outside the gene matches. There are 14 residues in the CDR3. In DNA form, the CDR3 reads TGTGCCAGCAGCTTGGCAGGGGGCATAGCTGGCTACACCTTC. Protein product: CASSLAGGIAGYTF.

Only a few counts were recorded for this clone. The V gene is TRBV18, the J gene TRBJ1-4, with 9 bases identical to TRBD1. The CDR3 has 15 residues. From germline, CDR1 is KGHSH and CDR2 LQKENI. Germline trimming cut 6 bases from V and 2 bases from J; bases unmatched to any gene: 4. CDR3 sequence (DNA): TGTGCCAGCTCCCCCGACAGGGGGACTAATGAAAAACTGTTTTTT. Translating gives CASSPDRGTNEKLFF.

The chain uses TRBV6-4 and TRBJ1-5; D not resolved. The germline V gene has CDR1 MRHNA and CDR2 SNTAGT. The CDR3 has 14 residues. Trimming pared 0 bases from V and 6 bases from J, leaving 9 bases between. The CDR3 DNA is TGTGCCAGCAGTGACTCGACGGAGAGTCAGCCCCAGCATTTT. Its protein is CASSDSTESQPQHF.